These 29 T cell receptor beta chains were all obtained from the same sample, sequenced in a study of OX40 agonist ivuxolimab in advanced cancers. Repertoires were generated with immunoSEQ multiplex PCR, while TCRdb's copy carries only in-frame clones and drops some. The sample carries roughly 49,000 clones, 80% to 90% recorded once. Material: CD4+ or CD8+ T cells sorted from blood, obtained in a trial of the OX40 agonist ivuxolimab. These receptors originate from an adult with an advanced solid tumor such as melanoma, head and neck, liver or kidney cancer.

The gene calls are TRBV10-3 and TRBJ2-1, with D unclear. Germline lookup yields CDR1 ENHRY and CDR2 SYGVKD. The CDR3 sequence is 13 residues long. V gave up 10 bases and J gave up 8 bases, with 18 bases separating them. The CDR3 reads CATLGPYSDEQFF. CDR3 sequence (DNA): TGTGCCACCTTAGGACCGTATTCCGATGAGCAGTTCTTC.

J is TRBJ2-7 and V is TRBV7-2, with unresolved D. The CDR3 totals 11 residues. Germline V lookup: CDR1 SGHTA, CDR2 FQGNSA. Trimming removed 5 bases from V and 6 bases from J, with 8 bases in between. The CDR3 spells CASSLGVEQYF. The DNA for the CDR3 is TGTGCCAGCAGCCTCGGAGTCGAGCAGTACTTC. The whole variable domain, remainder taken from reference TRBV7-2 and TRBJ2-7, is GAGVSQSPSNKVTEKGKDVELRCDPISGHTALYWYRQSLGQGLEFLIYFQGNSAPDKSGLPSDRFSAERTGGSVSTLTIQRTQQEDSAVYLCASSLGVEQYFGPGTRLTVT.

The gene calls are TRBV27 and TRBJ2-3, with TRBD1 identical over 9 bases. Germline CDR1 reads MNHEY; CDR2 reads SMNVEV (reference sequence). V dropped 5 bases and J dropped 0; count of bases not matched to a gene: 3. This CDR3 is built from 15 residues. The CDR3 nucleotides read TGTGCCAGCAGTCAAGGGACAGGGAGCACAGATACGCAGTATTTT. Protein sequence: CASSQGTGSTDTQYF.

The chain combines TRBV9 with TRBJ2-7, with D perhaps TRBD1 (5 bases). Trimming left V 3 bases short and J 5 bases short, with 21 bases between. The CDR3 has 16 residues. The germline CDR1 and CDR2 sequences are SGDLS and YYNGEE. The CDR3, as DNA: TGTGCCAGCAGCGCTACTGGGGCAGGGCCGTGGAACGAGCAGTACTTC. Its protein product is CASSATGAGPWNEQYF.

The V gene is TRBV9, the J gene TRBJ1-4; D is possibly TRBD1 (6 bases). CDR1 SGDLS and CDR2 YYNGEE come from the germline V gene. V gave up 0 bases and J gave up 4 bases, with 13 bases separating them. The CDR3 extends over 16 amino acids. CDR3 protein: CASSVDGGADNEKLFF. The CDR3 DNA follows: TGTGCCAGCAGCGTAGATGGGGGGGCCGATAATGAAAAACTGTTTTTT.

V and J are TRBV19 and TRBJ2-7; no firm D call. The length of the CDR3 is 13 residues. Trimming shortened V by 5 bases and J by 6 bases, and 14 bases separated the two germline ends. Germline CDR1 and CDR2: LNHDA and SQIVND (reference sequence). Here the CDR3 DNA reads TGTGCCAGTAGTGACGGGCTGCCGCTCGAGCAGTACTTC. It specifies CASSDGLPLEQYF.

The chain employs TRBV6-5 and TRBJ2-2, with no clear D. The ends were cut back, 2 bases at V and 6 bases at J, with 10 bases in the middle. This CDR3 comprises 14 residues. Germline V gene sequence: CDR1 MNHEY, CDR2 SVGAGI. The CDR3 protein is CASSYSGGSGELFF. The CDR3 bases are TGTGCCAGCAGTTACAGTGGTGGGTCCGGGGAGCTGTTTTTT.

V is TRBV9 and J is TRBJ1-1; D not certain. CDR3 size: 16 residues. The V end was cut by 3 bases, the J end by 1 base, with 16 bases between. Germline CDR1 and CDR2: SGDLS and YYNGEE. The DNA of the CDR3 is TGTGCCAGCAGCGGCGCCTTAGAGTCGGCGAACACTGAAGCTTTCTTT. Protein product: CASSGALESANTEAFF.

The CDR3 region has the DNA TGTGCCAGCAGTTACGTTGGAAGCACTGAAGCTTTCTTT. Protein: CASSYVGSTEAFF. The chain is built from TRBV6-6 and TRBJ1-1, with unresolved D. The CDR3 runs 13 residues. Trimming took 2 bases from V and 4 from J, leaving 8 bases between them. Germline V gives CDR1 MNHNY, CDR2 SVGAGI (reference sequence).

V gene TRBV9 combines with J gene TRBJ2-4; the D gene is possibly TRBD1 (6 bases). Germline-derived CDR1 and CDR2 are SGDLS and YYNGEE. V was pared by 0 bases and J by 2 bases, with 12 bases between. The CDR3 is made up of 16 amino acids. The CDR3 nucleotides read TGTGCCAGCAGCGTAGAACAGGGATTAACCAAAAACATTCAGTACTTC. Its protein is CASSVEQGLTKNIQYF.

The count of this clone is one. J is TRBJ1-2 and V is TRBV29-1; D is ambiguous. Germline values: CDR1 SQVTM, CDR2 ANQGSEA. The CDR3 contains 15 residues. Trimming took off 2 bases at V and 5 bases at J, with 18 bases between the two ends. CDR3 nucleotides: TGCAGCGTTGAACTCACGGGCACCAATCAGTATGGCTACACCTTC. This encodes CSVELTGTNQYGYTF.

The chain recombines TRBV5-8 with TRBJ1-5, with TRBD1 matching 9 bases. CDR1 SGHTS and CDR2 YDEGEE come from the germline V gene. This CDR3 has 15 amino acids. The V segment lost 4 bases and the J segment 3 bases; nucleotides outside the gene matches: 5. CDR3 amino acids: CASSQDRGVNQPQHF. The CDR3 bases are TGTGCCAGCAGCCAGGACAGGGGTGTCAATCAGCCCCAGCATTTT. The full variable domain, completed using reference TRBV5-8 and TRBJ1-5, is EAGVTQSPTHLIKTRGQQATLRCSPISGHTSVYWYQQALGLGLQFLLWYDEGEERNRGNFPPRFSGRQFPNYSSELNVNALELEDSALYLCASSQDRGVNQPQHFGDGTRLSIL.

A note on this clone: One junction end disagrees with the germline gene, perhaps due to a read error. The chain recombines TRBV7-2 with TRBJ2-5; the D gene could be TRBD1 or TRBD2 (6 bases each). CDR3 length: 17 residues. The germline V gene encodes CDR1 SGHTA and CDR2 FQGNSA. Here the CDR3 reads CASSVARGALKEETQYF. The CDR3 DNA is TGTGCCAGCAGCGTAGCAAGGGGGGCCCTAAAAGAAGAGACCCAGTACTTC.

On this clone itself: One junction end does not reproduce the germline sequence, and a read error may be involved. V usage is TRBV19 and J usage is TRBJ1-1; TRBD1 might be the D (6 bases). The length of the CDR3 is 15 residues. CDR1 and CDR2 from the germline V gene are LNHDA and SQIVND (reference sequence). The CDR3 protein is CASSIGGGGATQAFF. The CDR3 nucleotides are TGTGCCAGTAGTATAGGAGGGGGAGGGGCCACTCAAGCTTTCTTT.

The rearrangement joins TRBV5-4 to TRBJ1-2; perhaps TRBD1 as D (5 bases). The V and J ends lost 2 bases and 6 bases respectively, with 11 bases between them. The CDR3 length is 13 residues. Germline CDR1 reads SGHNT; CDR2 reads YYREEE (reference sequence). In DNA form, the CDR3 reads TGTGCCAGCAGCTTTCGAGGGGTTGATGGCTACACCTTC. Translated: CASSFRGVDGYTF.

The gene calls are TRBV6-5 and TRBJ1-6, with 10 nucleotides matching TRBD1. The ends lost 6 bases at V and 7 bases at J; junction bases unmatched: 3. The germline V gene encodes CDR1 MNHEY and CDR2 SVGAGI. CDR3 length: 14 amino acids. The CDR3 DNA reads as TGTGCCAGCAGGTGGACAGGGGGAAATTCACCCCTCCACTTT. Its translation: CASRWTGGNSPLHF.

The chain recombines TRBV11-2 with TRBJ1-6; possibly TRBD1 for D (5 bases). V lost 7 bases and J lost 9, with 13 bases in between. CDR1 and CDR2 (germline): SGHAT, FQNNGV. This CDR3 region has 13 residues. DNA for the CDR3: TGTGCCAGCATCGGGGCAGGAGGTTCACCCCTCCACTTT. It yields the protein CASIGAGGSPLHF.

This rearrangement joins TRBV6-1 to TRBJ2-7; D is possibly TRBD1 (6 bases). Trimming left V 1 base short and J 1 base short, with 11 bases between. The germline gives CDR1 MNHNS, CDR2 SASEGT. This CDR3 contains 15 residues. The CDR3 here is CASSEEDSSSYEQYF. DNA for the CDR3: TGTGCCAGCAGTGAAGAGGACAGTTCGTCCTACGAGCAGTACTTC.

The chain carries TRBV29-1 and TRBJ2-3; 8 bases fit TRBD1. After removal of 7 bases from V and 9 bases from J, the junction contained 9 bases not matched to a gene. This CDR3 has 12 amino acids. CDR1 is SQVTM and CDR2 is ANQGSEA in the germline V gene. For the CDR3, the DNA is TGCAGCGCACCCACGACAGGGGACACGCAGTATTTT. Translating gives CSAPTTGDTQYF.

CDR3 coding DNA: TGTGCCAGTAGTATAGCTTTCTGGACCGACCATGGCTACACCTTC. Translation gives CASSIAFWTDHGYTF. The V gene is TRBV19, the J gene TRBJ1-2, with unresolved D. Germline CDR1 is LNHDA and CDR2 is SQIVND (reference sequence). V lost 1 base and J 6 bases, leaving 15 bases between the germline ends. CDR3 length: 15 amino acids.

V and J are TRBV30 and TRBJ2-7, with 9 bases aligning to TRBD2. Germline V gives CDR1 GTSNPN, CDR2 SVGIG (reference sequence). Trimming removed 0 bases from V and 0 bases from J; junction bases left unmatched: 9. This CDR3 contains 17 residues. DNA for the CDR3: TGTGCCTGGAGTGTGATTAGCGGGGGCGACTACTCCTACGAGCAGTACTTC. Amino acid sequence: CAWSVISGGDYSYEQYF.

The V and J genes are TRBV7-8 and TRBJ1-4; D is unclear. The CDR3 sequence is 14 residues long. Germline V CDR1 and CDR2: SGHVS, FQNEAQ. The ends were cut back, 1 base at V and 8 bases at J, with 11 bases in the middle. The CDR3 DNA is TGTGCCAGCAGCTTAGGGTCGACGGGGGAAAAACTGTTTTTT. Its protein is CASSLGSTGEKLFF.

This chain joins TRBV6-5 and TRBJ2-1; the D is unclear. Germline V gene lookup returns CDR1 MNHEY and CDR2 SVGAGI. V shed 2 bases and J shed 10 bases, with 3 bases lying between them. The CDR3 has 10 amino acids. CDR3 nucleotide sequence: TGTGCCAGCAGTTACCGGGAGCAGTTCTTC. Translating gives CASSYREQFF.

This chain connects TRBV7-9 to TRBJ2-5; TRBD2 aligns across 10 bases. Per the germline V gene, CDR1 is SEHNR and CDR2 is FQNEAQ (reference sequence). The CDR3 contains 14 residues. After removal of 6 bases from V and 7 bases from J, the junction contained 8 bases not matched to a gene. The CDR3 nucleotides are TGTGCCAGCAGAGACTCCGGGACTAGCGTGACCCAGTACTTC. It is translated as CASRDSGTSVTQYF.

This rearrangement joins TRBV7-9 to TRBJ2-7; TRBD1 aligns across 8 bases. The V gene end was trimmed by 4 bases and the J gene end by 0 bases; junction bases not matched to a gene: 8. Germline loops: CDR1 SEHNR, CDR2 FQNEAQ (reference sequence). There are 16 residues in the CDR3. The CDR3 DNA sequence: TGTGCCAGCAGCTATACCGGGACAGGAGTCTCCTACGAGCAGTACTTC. Translating it yields CASSYTGTGVSYEQYF.

This chain uses TRBV12-5 with TRBJ2-3, with D hard to call. Germline CDR1 and CDR2: LGHNT and FRNRAP. CDR3 length: 15 amino acids. The V and J ends lost 4 bases and 4 bases respectively, with 15 bases between them. This chain's CDR3 is CASGSHKPAPDTQYF. CDR3 coding DNA: TGTGCTAGTGGTTCCCACAAACCCGCACCAGATACGCAGTATTTT.

This sequence joins TRBV10-3 and TRBJ1-2; TRBD1 matches 8 bases. The CDR3 has 14 amino acids. The junction had 7 bases not matched to a gene; V was cut back by 2 bases and J by 8 bases. Germline values: CDR1 ENHRY, CDR2 SYGVKD. For the CDR3, the DNA is TGTGCCATCAGTGAGGGGGACAGGACGGAGGGCTACACCTTC. Translated: CAISEGDRTEGYTF.

The chain has TRBV29-1 and TRBJ2-7; TRBD2 matches 11 bases. Germline V gives CDR1 SQVTM, CDR2 ANQGSEA. The CDR3 runs to 13 residues. V shed 3 bases and J 5 bases; nucleotides not matched to a gene: 3. CDR3 bases: TGCAGCGTTGAGCTAGCGGGAGGACACGAGCAGTACTTC. Encoded protein: CSVELAGGHEQYF.

The chain has TRBV4-3 and TRBJ1-1; D remains ambiguous. The germline gives CDR1 LGHNA, CDR2 YSLEER. Trimming removed 4 bases from V and 0 bases from J, with 9 bases in between. This CDR3 has 14 amino acids. CDR3 sequence: CASSLKTVNTEAFF. The DNA of the CDR3 is TGCGCCAGCAGCCTCAAAACAGTGAACACTGAAGCTTTCTTT.